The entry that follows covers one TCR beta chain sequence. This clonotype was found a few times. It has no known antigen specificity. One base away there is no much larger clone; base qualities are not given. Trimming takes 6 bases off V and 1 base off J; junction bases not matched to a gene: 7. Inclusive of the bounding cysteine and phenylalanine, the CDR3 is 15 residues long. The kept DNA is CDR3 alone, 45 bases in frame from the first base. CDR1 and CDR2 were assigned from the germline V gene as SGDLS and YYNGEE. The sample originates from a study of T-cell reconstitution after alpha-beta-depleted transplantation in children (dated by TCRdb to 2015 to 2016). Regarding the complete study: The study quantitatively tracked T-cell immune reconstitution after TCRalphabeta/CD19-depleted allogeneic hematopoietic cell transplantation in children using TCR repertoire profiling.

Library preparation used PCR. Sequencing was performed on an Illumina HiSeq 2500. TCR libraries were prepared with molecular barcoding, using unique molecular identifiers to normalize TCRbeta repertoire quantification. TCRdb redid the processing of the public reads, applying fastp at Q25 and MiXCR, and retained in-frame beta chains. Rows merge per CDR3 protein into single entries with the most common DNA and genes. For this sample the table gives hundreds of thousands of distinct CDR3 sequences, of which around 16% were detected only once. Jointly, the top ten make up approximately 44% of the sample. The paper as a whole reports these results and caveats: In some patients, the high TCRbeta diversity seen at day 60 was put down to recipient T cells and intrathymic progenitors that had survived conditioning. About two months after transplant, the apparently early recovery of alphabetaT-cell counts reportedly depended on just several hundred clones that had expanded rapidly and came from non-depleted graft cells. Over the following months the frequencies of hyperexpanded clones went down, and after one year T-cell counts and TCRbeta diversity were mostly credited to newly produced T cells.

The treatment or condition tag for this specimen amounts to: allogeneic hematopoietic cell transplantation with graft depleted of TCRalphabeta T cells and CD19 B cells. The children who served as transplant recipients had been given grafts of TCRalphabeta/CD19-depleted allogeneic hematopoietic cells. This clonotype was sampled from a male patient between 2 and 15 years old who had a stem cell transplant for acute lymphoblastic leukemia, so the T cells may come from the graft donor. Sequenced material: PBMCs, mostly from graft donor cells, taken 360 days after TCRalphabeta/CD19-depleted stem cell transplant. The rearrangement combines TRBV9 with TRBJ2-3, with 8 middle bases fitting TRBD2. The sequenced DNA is TGTGCCAGCAACGGGAGGGCCGATGGCACAGATACGCAGTATTTT. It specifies CASNGRADGTDTQYF.